The following is a TCR beta chain sequence with its context. What it binds is not known. Losses at the gene ends were 5 bases for V and 6 bases for J; bases not matched to a gene: 12. This CDR3 is 16 amino acids long. Looked up from germline, CDR1 is MDHEN and CDR2 is SYDVKM. This sample is drawn from a study of cytomegalovirus exposure and HLA in healthy donors. Study observations and caveats: Cytomegalovirus-associated status was assigned to 164 TCR beta chains. Specific recognition of CMV antigens was confirmed in vitro for three chains (all CMV-associated).

The donors were members of the approximately 110-subject validation cohort (separate from the roughly 670-subject first cohort). TCRdb's copy holds only in-frame clones and misses some; the assay was immunoSEQ multiplex PCR. Among about 130,000 clones listed, about 96% were seen once. This sequence originates from a man aged 18 to 35 in good health and CMV-seronegative. This sequence joins TRBV28 and TRBJ1-5; 8 nucleotides match TRBD1. The source material was PBMCs. CDR3 region: CASSQTQGASGQPQHF. The CDR3 coding sequence is TGTGCCAGCAGTCAAACCCAGGGGGCGAGTGGTCAGCCCCAGCATTTT. The variable domain in full, with the rest retrieved from reference TRBV28 and TRBJ1-5, is DVKVTQSSRYLVKRTGEKVFLECVQDMDHENMFWYRQDPGLGLRLIYFSYDVKMKEKGDIPEGYSVSREKKERFSLILESASTNQTSMYLCASSQTQGASGQPQHFGDGTRLSIL.